A selection of T cell receptor beta chains follows, all from one sample in a study of OX40 agonist ivuxolimab in advanced cancers. Assay used: immunoSEQ multiplex PCR; TCRdb lists only in-frame clones, some missing. This sample has about 91,000 clones; around nine tenths occur once, and the top ten carry 0.45% to 0.55%. The sample here was CD4+ or CD8+ T cells sorted from blood, taken in a trial of the OX40 agonist ivuxolimab. Receptors originate from an adult with an advanced solid tumor such as melanoma, head and neck, liver or kidney cancer. The CDR3 runs from the conserved cysteine through the conserved F or W. The order of the fields is V gene, clone size, J gene, D gene, CDR3 protein, CDR3 DNA. The D gene is left open where the match is weak. Size is omitted from some rows. Given values are once, few, many or a class for expanded clones.

>TRBV11-2|once|TRBJ2-5|-
CASRGKEETQYF
TGTGCCAGCAGGGGAAAGGAAGAGACCCAGTACTTC
>TRBV7-9|few|TRBJ2-7|TRBD1
CASSPGTGFRDEQYF
TGTGCCAGCAGCCCTGGGACAGGGTTTCGGGACGAGCAGTACTTC
>TRBV4-1|once|TRBJ2-7|-
CASSQDGNSYYEQYF
TGCGCCAGCAGCCAAGATGGGAACAGCTACTACGAGCAGTACTTC
>TRBV28|-|TRBJ2-5|TRBD2
CASIAGRRYQETQYF
TGTGCCAGCATAGCGGGTCGTCGGTACCAAGAGACCCAGTACTTC
>TRBV7-2|-|TRBJ1-1|-
CASSPGRMNTEAFF
TGTGCCAGCAGCCCGGGACGGATGAACACTGAAGCTTTCTTT
>TRBV15|-|TRBJ2-5|TRBD2
CATSAPGTSGAGAQYF
TGTGCCACCAGCGCCCCCGGGACTAGTGGGGCCGGGGCCCAGTACTTC
>TRBV7-3|-|TRBJ2-1|-
CASSLNRAGALNEQFF
TGTGCCAGCAGCTTGAACAGGGCCGGGGCATTGAATGAGCAGTTCTTC
>TRBV2|-|TRBJ1-3|TRBD1
CASSKTGGEIAGNTIYF
TGTGCCAGCAGCAAGACAGGGGGCGAAATTGCTGGAAACACCATATATTTT
>TRBV11-1|-|TRBJ2-1|-
CASSHQPPGVYEQFF
TGTGCCAGCAGCCACCAGCCCCCTGGGGTGTATGAGCAGTTCTTC
>TRBV2|-|TRBJ1-2|-
CASLRDFYGYTF
TGTGCCAGCCTTCGGGATTTTTATGGCTACACCTTC
>TRBV9|few|TRBJ2-5|-
CASSPTSRETQYF
TGTGCCAGCAGCCCCACATCCAGGGAGACCCAGTACTTC